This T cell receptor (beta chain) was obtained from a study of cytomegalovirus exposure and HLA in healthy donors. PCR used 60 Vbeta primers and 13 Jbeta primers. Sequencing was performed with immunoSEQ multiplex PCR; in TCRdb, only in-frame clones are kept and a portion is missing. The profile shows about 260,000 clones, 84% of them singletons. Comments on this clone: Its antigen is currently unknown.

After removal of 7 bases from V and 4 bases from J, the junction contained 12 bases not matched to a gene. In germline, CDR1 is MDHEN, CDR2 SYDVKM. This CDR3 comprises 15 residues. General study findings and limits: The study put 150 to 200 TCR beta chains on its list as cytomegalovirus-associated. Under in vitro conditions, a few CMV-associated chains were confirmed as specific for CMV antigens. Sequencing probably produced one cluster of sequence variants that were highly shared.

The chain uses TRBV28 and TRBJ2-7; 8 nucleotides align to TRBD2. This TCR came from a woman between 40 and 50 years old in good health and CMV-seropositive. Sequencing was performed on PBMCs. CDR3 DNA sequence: TGTGCCAGCACCCGAATCGGGACTAGTCTTTACGAGCAGTACTTC. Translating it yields CASTRIGTSLYEQYF.